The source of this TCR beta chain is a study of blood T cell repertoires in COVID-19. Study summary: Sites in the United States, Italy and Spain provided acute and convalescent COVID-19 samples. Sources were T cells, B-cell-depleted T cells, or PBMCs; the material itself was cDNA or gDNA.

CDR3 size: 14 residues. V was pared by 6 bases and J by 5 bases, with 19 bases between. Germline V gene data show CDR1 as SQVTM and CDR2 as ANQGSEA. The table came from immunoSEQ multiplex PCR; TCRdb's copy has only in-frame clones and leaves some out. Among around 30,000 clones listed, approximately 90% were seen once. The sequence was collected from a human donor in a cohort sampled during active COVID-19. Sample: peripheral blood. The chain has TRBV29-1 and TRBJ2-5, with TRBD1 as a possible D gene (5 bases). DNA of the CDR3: TGCAGCGTCCCTCAAAGGGGTCAGTGGGAGACCCAGTACTTC. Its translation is CSVPQRGQWETQYF.